What follows are 18 T cell receptor beta chains derived from one specimen sequenced in a study of blood T cell repertoires in COVID-19. The assay was immunoSEQ multiplex PCR, and TCRdb's table has in-frame clones only and misses some. The sample includes more than 35,000 clones, approximately 90% of them seen just once. Sequencing was performed on peripheral blood. The receptors were sampled from a human donor in a cohort sampled during active COVID-19.

The genes are TRBV27 and TRBJ2-7, with a weak D call TRBD2 (5 bases). Germline CDR1 is MNHEY and CDR2 is SMNVEV (reference sequence). The V gene lost 4 bases and the J gene lost 3 bases, with 13 bases spanning the gap. This CDR3 comprises 14 residues. DNA of the CDR3: TGTGCCAGCAGTTCGACCGGGATGATCTACGAGCAGTACTTC. It yields the protein CASSSTGMIYEQYF.

This rearrangement joins TRBV3-1 (or the pseudogene TRBV3-2) to TRBJ2-7; D uncertain. Germline assignment: CDR1 LGHDT and CDR2 YNNKEL (reference sequence). The CDR3 has 17 residues. V was pared by 2 bases and J by 0 bases, with 17 bases between. CDR3 loop: CASSQKLATALSYEQYF. CDR3 nucleotides: TGTGCCAGCAGCCAAAAACTGGCCACAGCCCTCTCCTACGAGCAGTACTTC.

This sequence joins TRBV11-1 and TRBJ1-6; 9 bases agree with TRBD1. Germline CDR1 reads SGHAT; CDR2 reads FQDESV (reference sequence). The J segment lost 6 bases and the V segment lost 5 bases, leaving 2 bases of the junction unmatched. The CDR3 consists of 14 residues. For the CDR3, the DNA is TGTGCCAGCAGCCGGGGACAGGGTAATTCACCCCTCCACTTT. It encodes CASSRGQGNSPLHF.

The chain couples TRBV27 to TRBJ2-7, with no clear D. CDR1 and CDR2 (germline): MNHEY, SMNVEV (reference sequence). V was cut by 5 bases and J by 2 bases, with 16 bases left in between. The CDR3 consists of 15 residues. The CDR3 sequence: CASSLQSGLAYEQYF. The CDR3 DNA follows: TGTGCCAGCAGTCTTCAAAGTGGGCTCGCCTACGAGCAGTACTTC.

The rearrangement uses TRBV3-1 (or the pseudogene TRBV3-2) and TRBJ2-5, with 11 bases identical to TRBD2. The junction had 6 bases not matched to a gene; V was cut back by 0 bases and J by 9 bases. Germline V lookup: CDR1 LGHDT, CDR2 YNNKEL (reference sequence). The CDR3 is 15 amino acids. CDR3 sequence reads: CASSQDYSSGGAQYF. In nucleotides, the CDR3 is TGTGCCAGCAGCCAAGACTATAGTAGCGGGGGGGCCCAGTACTTC.

CDR3 sequence: CASSLETLRGEQYF. The CDR3 nucleotides are TGTGCCAGCAGCTTAGAGACCCTTCGCGGGGAGCAGTACTTC. This sequence joins TRBV7-2 and TRBJ2-7, with a weak D call TRBD2 (5 bases). Trimming left V 1 base short and J 7 bases short, with 14 bases between. The V gene's germline CDR1 is SGHTA and CDR2 FQGNSA. This CDR3 has 14 amino acids. The full variable domain, its missing parts supplied by reference TRBV7-2 and TRBJ2-7, is GAGVSQSPSNKVTEKGKDVELRCDPISGHTALYWYRQSLGQGLEFLIYFQGNSAPDKSGLPSDRFSAERTGGSVSTLTIQRTQQEDSAVYLCASSLETLRGEQYFGPGTRLTVT.

Points on this clone: The same CDR3 can be traced to other DNA sequences in this sample. The chain is built from TRBV28 and TRBJ2-1, with 16 bases matching TRBD2. From germline, CDR1 is MDHEN and CDR2 SYDVKM. The CDR3 is made up of 18 amino acids. V lost 3 bases, J lost 5 bases, and 7 bases stayed unmatched. The CDR3 loop is CASSFLSGTSGRDNEQFF. Here the CDR3 DNA reads TGTGCCAGCAGTTTTCTATCCGGGACTAGCGGGAGGGACAATGAGCAGTTCTTC.

The rearrangement joins TRBV6-5 to TRBJ2-7; the match to TRBD1 covers 8 bases. CDR1 MNHEY and CDR2 SVGAGI come from the germline V gene. This CDR3 region has 16 residues. The V and J ends lost 0 bases and 4 bases, in that order; junction bases with no gene match: 8. The CDR3 is CASSYSETGVFYEQYF. The DNA for the CDR3 is TGTGCCAGCAGTTACTCGGAGACAGGGGTCTTTTACGAGCAGTACTTC.

This sequence joins TRBV6-5 and TRBJ2-1; tentatively, D is TRBD2 (5 bases). V gave up 6 bases and J gave up 6 bases, with 15 bases separating them. The CDR3 has 14 residues. Per the germline V gene, CDR1 is MNHEY and CDR2 is SVGAGI. As DNA, the CDR3 is TGTGCCAGCAGGAGGGCACAAAATGCCAATGAGCAGTTCTTC. Protein sequence: CASRRAQNANEQFF.

This chain connects TRBV2 to TRBJ1-5, with D perhaps matching TRBD1 (6 bases). Germline CDR1 SNHLY, CDR2 FYNNEI. This CDR3 has 15 amino acids. The germline V and J ends were trimmed by 4 bases and 5 bases, with 15 bases remaining between them. As DNA, the CDR3 is TGTGCCAGCAGTGGAATGACAGGCCCTGATCAGCCCCAGCATTTT. Translating it yields CASSGMTGPDQPQHF.

The gene calls are TRBV28 and TRBJ2-7; 10 bases are shared with TRBD1. Germline CDR1 and CDR2: MDHEN and SYDVKM. V was pared by 7 bases and J by 4 bases, with 10 bases of the junction left unmatched. The CDR3 covers 15 residues. The CDR3 protein is CASTLGQGRAYEQYF. The CDR3 region has the DNA TGTGCCAGCACTTTGGGACAGGGGAGAGCGTACGAGCAGTACTTC.

CDR3 sequence (DNA): TGCGCCAGCAGCCTGGACAGGGGGCTAATGAACACTGAAGCTTTCTTT. Translated: CASSLDRGLMNTEAFF. This chain uses TRBV5-1 with TRBJ1-1; 11 bases align to TRBD1. Trimming at V came to 4 bases and at J to 0 bases, leaving 5 bases not matched to a gene. In germline, CDR1 is SGHRS, CDR2 YFSETQ. The CDR3 is 16 amino acids.

This chain links TRBV5-8 with TRBJ1-6; D ambiguous. The V end lost 3 bases, the J end lost 10 bases, and 17 bases lay between the germline ends. Germline V gene lookup returns CDR1 SGHTS and CDR2 YDEGEE. This CDR3 region has 15 residues. The CDR3, as DNA: TGTGCCAGCAGCTCGCAGCCGGGCGGAGGGTCACCCCTCCACTTT. Protein: CASSSQPGGGSPLHF.

This chain's CDR3 is CAHTPGGQVYGYTF. As DNA, the CDR3 is TGTGCTCATACGCCCGGGGGGCAAGTCTATGGCTACACCTTC. The V gene is TRBV6-5, the J gene TRBJ1-2; D might be TRBD1 (6 bases). Looked up from germline, CDR1 is MNHEY and CDR2 is SVGAGI. This CDR3 contains 14 residues.

V is TRBV19 and J is TRBJ1-1; D may be TRBD1 (5 bases). The CDR3 sequence is 14 residues long. Trimming removed 5 bases at V and 5 bases at J, with 15 bases between. CDR1 is LNHDA and CDR2 is SQIVND in the germline V gene (reference sequence). CDR3 amino acids: CASSSGLGVTEAFF. As DNA, the CDR3 is TGTGCCAGTAGTTCTGGACTAGGGGTTACTGAAGCTTTCTTT. Using reference TRBV19 and TRBJ1-1 for the parts outside the CDR3, the full variable domain is DGGITQSPKYLFRKEGQNVTLSCEQNLNHDAMYWYRQDPGQGLRLIYYSQIVNDFQKGDIAEGYSVSREKKESFPLTVTSAQKNPTAFYLCASSSGLGVTEAFFGQGTRLTVV.

This rearrangement joins TRBV19 to TRBJ1-2; 7 bases fit TRBD1. V lost 5 bases and J lost 4; bases outside the gene matches: 4. This CDR3 contains 13 residues. Per germline, CDR1 LNHDA and CDR2 SQIVND (reference sequence). The CDR3 region has the DNA TGTGCCAGTAGTTCGGACAGGTCCTATGGCTACACCTTC. This gives the protein CASSSDRSYGYTF.

The chain links TRBV7-3 to TRBJ2-1; 8 bases are a match to TRBD1. The CDR3 is 13 residues long. CDR1 is SGHTA and CDR2 is FQGTGA in the germline V gene. The ends lost 5 bases at V and 5 bases at J; junction bases unmatched: 2. CDR3 DNA: TGTGCCAGCAGCAAGACAGGGGACAATGAGCAGTTCTTC. Its protein is CASSKTGDNEQFF.

V gene TRBV7-9 combines with J gene TRBJ2-7, with unresolved D. V lost 1 base and J 2 bases, leaving 3 bases between the germline ends. Per the germline V gene, CDR1 is SEHNR and CDR2 is FQNEAQ (reference sequence). The CDR3 spans 12 residues. The CDR3 DNA reads as TGTGCCAGCAGCTTAGTCGCCTACGAGCAGTACTTC. Protein product: CASSLVAYEQYF.